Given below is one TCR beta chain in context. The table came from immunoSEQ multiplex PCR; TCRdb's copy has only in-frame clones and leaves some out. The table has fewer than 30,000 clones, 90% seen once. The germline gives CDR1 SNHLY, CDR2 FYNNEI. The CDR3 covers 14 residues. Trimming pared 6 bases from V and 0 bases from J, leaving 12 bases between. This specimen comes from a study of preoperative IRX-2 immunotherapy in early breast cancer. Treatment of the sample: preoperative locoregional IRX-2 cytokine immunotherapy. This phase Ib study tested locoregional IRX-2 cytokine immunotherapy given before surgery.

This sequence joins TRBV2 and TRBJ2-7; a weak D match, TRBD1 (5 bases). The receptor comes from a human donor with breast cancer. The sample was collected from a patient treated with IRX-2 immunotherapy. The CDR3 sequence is CASRSDSYSYEQYF. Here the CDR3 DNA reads TGTGCCAGCAGATCCGACAGCTACTCCTACGAGCAGTACTTC.